The rows below give T cell receptor beta chains drawn from one sample of a study of CD8 T cells in ankylosing spondylitis. TCRdb re-derived calls from the 5' RACE reads in MiXCR, one entry per CDR3 protein. Found here are fewer than 200,000 distinct CDR3 sequences, around 8.9% of them singletons; the top ten hold roughly 16%. The sequenced sample consisted of blood, either unsorted or a sorted T cell fraction (not recorded which). These receptors were collected from a female donor with ankylosing spondylitis or in good health (not recorded which). The CDR3 runs from the conserved cysteine through the conserved F or W. The D gene is left open where the match is weak. A clone size is listed for some rows: how often the clone was seen (once, few, many), or a class if it is expanded.

clone size	V gene	D gene	J gene	CDR3 protein	CDR3 DNA
many	TRBV6-5	NA	TRBJ1-5	CASSYRGFGQPQHF	TGTGCCAGCAGTTACAGGGGATTCGGTCAGCCCCAGCATTTT
many	TRBV5-4	NA	TRBJ2-1	CASSFTGSVEQFF	TGTGCCAGCAGCTTTACAGGGAGCGTTGAGCAGTTCTTC
NA	TRBV6-6	NA	TRBJ1-1	CASEVDGEAFF	TGTGCCAGCGAGGTGGATGGTGAAGCTTTCTTT
few	TRBV30	NA	TRBJ2-7	CAWDAGNSYEQYF	TGTGCCTGGGATGCCGGGAACTCCTACGAGCAGTACTTC
NA	TRBV19	NA	TRBJ2-3	CAISEGDTQYF	TGTGCCATCAGCGAGGGAGATACGCAGTATTTT
NA	TRBV12-3/TRBV12-4	NA	TRBJ2-7	CASSEGGLSYEQYF	TGTGCCAGCAGCGAGGGGGGGTTGTCCTACGAGCAGTACTTC
once	TRBV28	TRBD2	TRBJ2-7	CASSLFWTSGLYEQYF	TGTGCCAGCAGTTTATTCTGGACTAGCGGTTTGTACGAGCAGTACTTC
many	TRBV6-1	TRBD1	TRBJ2-2	CASSNRGPTGELFF	TGTGCCAGCAGCAACAGGGGACCCACCGGGGAGCTGTTTTTT
few	TRBV9	NA	TRBJ2-1	CASSELDNEQFF	TGTGCCAGCAGCGAGCTTGACAATGAGCAGTTCTTC
few	TRBV20-1	TRBD2	TRBJ2-3	CSARDPTSGRSTDTQYF	TGCAGTGCTAGAGACCCAACTAGCGGGCGGAGCACAGATACGCAGTATTTT
NA	TRBV28	NA	TRBJ2-7	CASSLPTPGFEQYF	TGTGCCAGCAGTTTACCGACGCCGGGGTTCGAGCAGTACTTC
few	TRBV5-4	NA	TRBJ2-7	CASSPTTDEQYF	TGTGCCAGCAGCCCAACTACAGACGAGCAGTACTTC
NA	TRBV28	TRBD2	TRBJ2-7	CASSLRLTSGVSYEQYF	TGTGCCAGCAGTCTAAGACTGACTAGCGGGGTTTCCTACGAGCAGTACTTC
NA	TRBV9	NA	TRBJ2-1	CASSGGAGANEQFF	TGTGCCAGCAGCGGGGGGGCTGGGGCCAATGAGCAGTTCTTC
few	TRBV9	NA	TRBJ2-7	CASSVGSWGADYEQYF	TGTGCCAGCAGCGTAGGATCGTGGGGGGCCGACTACGAGCAGTACTTC
many	TRBV20-1	TRBD2	TRBJ2-1	CSAVGTQLAGVWTYNEQFF	TGCAGTGCCGTCGGGACACAACTAGCGGGAGTATGGACCTACAATGAGCAGTTCTTC
NA	TRBV6-5	NA	TRBJ2-4	CASSGIRDPGRIQYF	TGTGCCAGCAGCGGGATTAGGGACCCAGGGAGGATTCAGTACTTC
NA	TRBV29-1	NA	TRBJ1-1	CSGAQDSPEAFF	TGCAGCGGTGCACAGGATTCGCCTGAAGCTTTCTTT
many	TRBV27	TRBD2	TRBJ2-1	CASSLLVPSGSDEQFF	TGTGCCAGCAGTTTATTGGTCCCTAGCGGGAGCGATGAGCAGTTCTTC
NA	TRBV7-8	NA	TRBJ1-5	CASSPTSVGPQHF	TGTGCCAGCAGCCCAACGTCGGTCGGACCCCAGCATTTT
NA	TRBV5-6	TRBD1	TRBJ2-1	CASSLASGGMINEQFF	TGTGCCAGCAGCTTGGCCTCAGGGGGCATGATTAATGAGCAGTTCTTC
few	TRBV28	NA	TRBJ2-2	CASRRPQRNTGELFF	TGTGCCAGCAGACGACCCCAGAGAAACACCGGGGAGCTGTTTTTT
NA	TRBV4-3	NA	TRBJ1-1	CASSQEVTGRNTEAFF	TGCGCCAGCAGCCAAGAGGTTACGGGGCGAAACACTGAAGCTTTCTTT
NA	TRBV29-1	NA	TRBJ1-2	CSGTEVYGYTF	TGCAGCGGGACGGAGGTGTATGGCTACACCTTC
NA	TRBV29-1	NA	TRBJ1-2	CSVGGDGNYGYTF	TGCAGCGTTGGAGGGGACGGGAACTATGGCTACACCTTC
NA	TRBV11-2	TRBD2	TRBJ2-5	CASSLGLNLAGGQETQYF	TGTGCCAGCAGCTTAGGTCTTAACCTAGCGGGAGGCCAAGAGACCCAGTACTTC
few	TRBV2	TRBD1	TRBJ1-4	CASSSGQGSTNEKLFF	TGTGCCAGCAGTTCGGGACAGGGTTCAACTAATGAAAAACTGTTTTTT
many	TRBV9	TRBD2	TRBJ2-1	CASSPSGRTYNEQFF	TGTGCCAGCAGCCCTAGCGGGAGAACCTACAATGAGCAGTTCTTC
few	TRBV6-6	NA	TRBJ2-7	CASSDMVAEQYF	TGTGCCAGCAGTGACATGGTGGCCGAGCAGTACTTC
NA	TRBV11-3	NA	TRBJ2-1	CASSLRGAANEQFF	TGTGCCAGCAGCTTACGCGGGGCGGCTAATGAGCAGTTCTTC
NA	TRBV5-6	NA	TRBJ1-1	CASSLALGQLEAFF	TGTGCCAGCAGCTTGGCCCTAGGACAGCTGGAAGCTTTCTTT
few	TRBV7-2	NA	TRBJ2-1	CASSSRVHEQFF	TGTGCCAGCAGTTCCAGGGTCCATGAGCAGTTCTTC
NA	TRBV6-5	NA	TRBJ2-3	CASSYGFSSTDTQYF	TGTGCCAGCAGTTACGGTTTTTCTAGCACAGATACGCAGTATTTT
medium-sized	TRBV28	NA	TRBJ2-7	CASSFGGSYEQYF	TGTGCCAGCAGTTTCGGGGGCTCCTACGAGCAGTACTTC
NA	TRBV18	NA	TRBJ2-7	CASSPGLSGEQYF	TGTGCCAGCTCACCGGGCCTCTCCGGGGAGCAGTACTTC
few	TRBV9	NA	TRBJ1-1	CASSLDISTEAFF	TGTGCCAGCAGCCTGGACATCAGCACTGAAGCTTTCTTT
medium-sized	TRBV12-3/TRBV12-4	NA	TRBJ2-7	CASSLSPNFYEQYF	TGTGCCAGCAGTTTATCTCCTAACTTCTACGAGCAGTACTTC
NA	TRBV5-4	NA	TRBJ1-1	CATQGADTEAFF	TGTGCCACTCAGGGTGCAGATACTGAAGCTTTCTTT
NA	TRBV6-2/TRBV6-3	NA	TRBJ2-1	CASRLSLLQDPPYNEQFF	TGTGCCAGCAGACTCAGCTTGTTACAGGACCCTCCCTACAATGAGCAGTTCTTC
few	TRBV12-3/TRBV12-4	TRBD2	TRBJ2-1	CASSLGGLAGLEQFF	TGTGCCAGCAGTTTGGGGGGACTAGCGGGCCTGGAGCAGTTCTTC
many	TRBV29-1	NA	TRBJ1-1	CSVEGGADEAFF	TGCAGCGTTGAGGGTGGGGCGGACGAAGCTTTCTTT
few	TRBV14	NA	TRBJ2-1	CASNPLDEQFF	TGTGCCAGCAACCCACTAGATGAGCAGTTCTTC
NA	TRBV5-6	NA	TRBJ2-5	CASSPWVEETQYF	TGTGCCAGCAGCCCATGGGTCGAGGAGACCCAGTACTTC